One sample yielded the 4 T cell receptor beta chains listed below, sequenced in a study of early T cells in non-severe SARS-CoV-2 infection. TCRdb reprocessed the 5' RACE reads with MiXCR, giving one entry per CDR3 protein. The sample has tens of thousands of distinct CDR3 sequences; 12% are singletons. The material sequenced was whole blood, taken at baseline. Source of these receptors: an adult who was a healthcare worker with PCR-confirmed SARS-CoV-2 infection or an uninfected control (not recorded which).

The chain links TRBV11-2 to TRBJ2-7, with a tentative D call TRBD2 (5 bases). With 2 bases removed from V and 5 bases from J, the gap between germline ends came to 16 bases. The CDR3 contains 15 residues. Germline CDR1 and CDR2: SGHAT and FQNNGV. The CDR3 is CASSLISPEAHEQYF. The CDR3, as DNA: TGTGCCAGCAGCTTAATTAGCCCGGAGGCCCACGAGCAGTACTTC.

The chain is built from TRBV28 and TRBJ2-7, with D possibly matching TRBD2 (6 bases). This CDR3 has 14 residues. Trimming took off 4 bases at V and 2 bases at J, with 12 bases between the two ends. Germline values: CDR1 MDHEN, CDR2 SYDVKM. CDR3 sequence: CASSYPGGPYEQYF. The CDR3 DNA reads as TGTGCCAGCAGTTACCCTGGAGGGCCCTACGAGCAGTACTTC.

This clonotype was picked up a small number of times. V gene TRBV29-1 combines with J gene TRBJ2-1; 8 bases line up with TRBD1. Per germline, CDR1 SQVTM and CDR2 ANQGSEA. The CDR3 has 14 residues. With V trimmed by 2 bases and J by 1 base, 1 base remained unmatched. The CDR3 here is CSVERQGSYNEQFF. The CDR3 nucleotides read TGCAGCGTTGAACGACAGGGGTCCTACAATGAGCAGTTCTTC.

The rearrangement joins TRBV28 to TRBJ1-1; 7 bases align to TRBD1. From germline, CDR1 is MDHEN and CDR2 SYDVKM. Germline trimming cut 4 bases from V and 8 bases from J; bases unmatched to any gene: 7. The CDR3 is 13 amino acids. The CDR3 loop reads CASSYRGGSEAFF. In DNA form, the CDR3 reads TGTGCCAGCAGTTACAGGGGTGGTAGCGAAGCTTTCTTT.